These 13 T cell receptor beta chains share one sample of origin, sequenced in a study of T-cell reconstitution after alpha-beta-depleted transplantation in children (dated by TCRdb to about 2016). The library was generated by PCR. The sequencing machine was an Illumina HiSeq 2500. TCR library preparation used molecular barcoding, with unique molecular identifiers applied to normalize quantification of the TCRbeta repertoire. TCRdb reprocessed the public reads (quality trimming at Q25 with fastp, clone calling with MiXCR) and kept in-frame beta chains. Identical CDR3 protein sequences are pooled into one entry, listed with their most common genes and DNA. The sample contains 200,000 to 250,000 distinct CDR3 sequences, more than 10% of them found a single time. The biggest ten clones account for roughly 2.6% of the sample. Sequences were derived from PBMCs from the stem cell graft donor, sampled from the stem cell graft. All receptors come from a human donor who donated a stem cell graft to a child with acute lymphoblastic leukemia.

This clonotype has a count of ten or more. The chain combines TRBV28 with TRBJ1-3; no clear D gene. V lost 6 bases, J lost 0 bases, and 12 bases lay in between. CDR1 is MDHEN, CDR2 SYDVKM, per germline. This CDR3 region has 15 residues. The CDR3 DNA follows: TGTGCCAGCAGGGGCAGGTGGAGCTCTGGAAACACCATATATTTT. It translates to CASRGRWSSGNTIYF. The entire variable domain, with the rest obtained from reference TRBV28 and TRBJ1-3, is as follows: DVKVTQSSRYLVKRTGEKVFLECVQDMDHENMFWYRQDPGLGLRLIYFSYDVKMKEKGDIPEGYSVSREKKERFSLILESASTNQTSMYLCASRGRWSSGNTIYFGEGSWLTVV.

This clonotype has just a few counts. This chain links TRBV6-2 or TRBV6-3 with TRBJ2-5, with 7 bases identical to TRBD2. Germline V gene sequence: CDR1 MNHEY, CDR2 SVGEGT. The CDR3 spans 16 residues. The V gene end was trimmed by 5 bases and the J gene end by 2 bases; junction bases not matched to a gene: 11. CDR3 in amino acids: CASSTPGGRKQETQYF. The CDR3 region has the DNA TGTGCCAGCAGTACTCCGGGGGGACGGAAACAAGAGACCCAGTACTTC.

This clonotype occurred many times. The chain employs TRBV4-3 and TRBJ2-2; D possibly matches TRBD1 or TRBD2 (5 bases each). This CDR3 has 16 amino acids. Trimming removed 8 bases from V and 1 base from J, with 17 bases in between. Per the germline V gene, CDR1 is LGHNA and CDR2 is YSLEER. For the CDR3, the DNA is TGCGCCAGCGGGGCCGGGACGACGGAGAACACCGGGGAGCTGTTTTTT. Its protein is CASGAGTTENTGELFF.

This clonotype was counted between two and nine times. The chain carries TRBV6-1 and TRBJ2-1; 7 bases map to TRBD2. Germline assignment: CDR1 MNHNS and CDR2 SASEGT. J lost 6 bases, V lost 7 bases, and 21 bases had no gene match. This CDR3 region has 18 residues. The CDR3 sequence: CASNEITRGGAGSNEQFF. The CDR3 DNA follows: TGTGCCAGCAACGAAATAACCCGGGGAGGAGCGGGGTCCAATGAGCAGTTCTTC.

This clonotype came up many times. The J gene is TRBJ2-3, the V gene TRBV5-1; TRBD2 agrees at 7 bases. Germline assignment: CDR1 SGHRS and CDR2 YFSETQ. The CDR3 spans 14 residues. Trimming took 1 base from V and 4 from J; bases not matched to a gene: 3. The CDR3: CASSLTAGPDTQYF. The CDR3 coding sequence is TGCGCCAGCAGCTTGACAGCGGGGCCAGATACGCAGTATTTT.

This clonotype was detected ten times or more. The chain combines TRBV5-5 with TRBJ2-5; D remains ambiguous. The ends were cut back, 0 bases at V and 1 base at J, with 7 bases in the middle. Germline V gene sequence: CDR1 SGHKS, CDR2 YYEKEE (reference sequence). The CDR3 extends over 14 amino acids. CDR3 DNA sequence: TGTGCCAGCAGCTTGGGCAGCCTCCAAGAGACCCAGTACTTC. Its protein is CASSLGSLQETQYF.

There are many counts of this clonotype. This chain connects TRBV4-1 to TRBJ1-4; TRBD1 matches at 7 bases. V lost 0 bases, J lost 7 bases, and 5 bases stayed unmatched. Looked up from germline, CDR1 is MGHRA and CDR2 is YSYEKL. The CDR3 has 15 amino acids. The CDR3 sequence: CASSQDTGAGEKLFF. The DNA for the CDR3 is TGCGCCAGCAGCCAAGATACAGGGGCGGGTGAAAAACTGTTTTTT.

This clonotype was counted at least ten times. The chain has TRBV29-1 and TRBJ2-7; no firm D call. Trimming took off 5 bases at V and 3 bases at J, with 8 bases between the two ends. The germline CDR1 and CDR2 sequences are SQVTM and ANQGSEA. CDR3 length: 11 amino acids. CDR3 region: CSVYRGYEQYF. CDR3 DNA sequence: TGCAGCGTTTACCGAGGCTACGAGCAGTACTTC.

This clonotype was counted at least ten times. This chain uses TRBV9 with TRBJ2-6; the D is unclear. Germline V gives CDR1 SGDLS, CDR2 YYNGEE. The CDR3 totals 13 residues. Deletions cut 1 base from V and 2 bases from J, with 1 base between. The CDR3 DNA is TGTGCCAGCAGCGTACCTGGGGCCAACGTCCTGACTTTC. Protein product: CASSVPGANVLTF.

Only one count was recorded for this clonotype. This sequence may be a read error, since a much larger clone differs from it by one base. This chain connects TRBV11-2 to TRBJ2-6; D possibly corresponds to TRBD1 (5 bases). Germline V gives CDR1 SGHAT, CDR2 FQNNGV. The CDR3 runs 16 residues. The CDR3 loop reads CASSSQQETGANGLTF. CDR3 nucleotide sequence: TGTGCCAGCAGCTCCCAACAGGAGACTGGGGCCAACGGCCTGACTTTC. The full variable domain, in which reference TRBV11-2 and TRBJ2-6 provide the parts outside the CDR3, is EAGVAQSPRYKIIEKRQSVAFWCNPISGHATLYWYQQILGQGPKLLIQFQNNGVVDDSQLPKDRFSAERLKGVDSTLKIQPAKLEDSAVYLCASSSQQETGANGLTFGAGSRLTVL.

This clonotype came up many times. The chain is built from TRBV4-3 and TRBJ2-7; 7 nucleotides align to TRBD2. Per germline, CDR1 LGHNA and CDR2 YSLEER. The length of the CDR3 is 15 residues. V lost 1 base and J lost 7; bases outside the gene matches: 10. This CDR3 reads CASSQVRERTREQYF. CDR3 DNA: TGCGCCAGCAGCCAAGTCCGTGAAAGGACTAGAGAGCAGTACTTC.

In this sample, this clonotype turned up many times. This rearrangement joins TRBV28 to TRBJ2-3; D is possibly TRBD1 or TRBD2 (6 bases each). This CDR3 has 13 residues. Germline CDR1 reads MDHEN; CDR2 reads SYDVKM. V gave up 6 bases and J gave up 6 bases, with 13 bases separating them. CDR3 sequence (DNA): TGTGCCAGCAGACCACAGGGAGGTGATACGCAGTATTTT. This sequence encodes CASRPQGGDTQYF.

The chain has TRBV20-1 and TRBJ1-3, with D possibly TRBD1 on 5 matching bases. Germline loops: CDR1 DFQATT, CDR2 SNEGSKA (reference sequence). V shed 3 bases and J shed 15 bases, with 18 bases lying between them. The CDR3 length is 12 residues. The CDR3 spells CSASGVTGTGYF. In nucleotides, the CDR3 is TGCAGTGCTAGCGGAGTAACCGGGACGGGATATTTT.